This entry lists 16 T cell receptor beta chains sequenced from one sample in a study of cytomegalovirus exposure and HLA in healthy donors. The PCR was carried out with 60 Vbeta primers and 13 Jbeta primers. Libraries were prepared by immunoSEQ multiplex PCR; TCRdb keeps only in-frame clonotypes and omits some of them. The repertoire holds roughly 190,000 clones, with more than 75% as singletons. Specimen: PBMCs. The receptors stem from a man aged 35-49 years in good health and CMV-seropositive.

The rearrangement joins TRBV28 to TRBJ2-1, with 9 bases aligning to TRBD2. Germline CDR1 MDHEN, CDR2 SYDVKM. Trimming at V came to 3 bases and at J to 8 bases, leaving 5 bases not matched to a gene. This CDR3 contains 14 residues. CDR3 sequence reads: CASSFGGRVDEQFF. CDR3 bases: TGTGCCAGCAGTTTTGGCGGGAGGGTAGATGAGCAGTTCTTC. Drawing the rest from reference TRBV28 and TRBJ2-1, the complete variable domain is DVKVTQSSRYLVKRTGEKVFLECVQDMDHENMFWYRQDPGLGLRLIYFSYDVKMKEKGDIPEGYSVSREKKERFSLILESASTNQTSMYLCASSFGGRVDEQFFGPGTRLTVL.

This rearrangement joins TRBV5-6 to TRBJ1-4; the D gene is possibly TRBD1 (5 bases). V was pared by 4 bases and J by 8 bases, with 12 bases between. Germline CDR1 is SGHDT and CDR2 is YYEEEE. The CDR3 is 13 amino acids. The CDR3 spells CASSTQGAEKLFF. DNA of the CDR3: TGTGCCAGCAGCACCCAAGGGGCGGAAAAACTGTTTTTT.

Worth noting for this clone: An end of the junction does not agree with germline; a read error may underlie this. The V and J genes are TRBV29-1 and TRBJ2-7, with no clear D. This CDR3 is built from 12 residues. Per the germline V gene, CDR1 is SQVTM and CDR2 is ANQGSEA. This CDR3 reads CFKQKAAYEQYF. Here the CDR3 DNA reads TGTTTCAAGCAGAAGGCGGCATACGAGCAGTACTTC.

This clone was detected only a few times. This chain uses TRBV27 with TRBJ2-7; 7 nucleotides match TRBD1. The trim removed 4 bases at V and 9 bases at J, leaving 6 bases unmatched. Germline loops: CDR1 MNHEY, CDR2 SMNVEV (reference sequence). The CDR3 extends over 12 amino acids. The CDR3: CASSYTGESQYF. CDR3 bases: TGTGCCAGCAGTTATACAGGGGAGTCGCAGTACTTC.

The rearrangement links TRBV15 to TRBJ1-2, with 7 bases fitting TRBD1. The trim removed 1 base at V and 3 bases at J, leaving 2 bases unmatched. This CDR3 is 14 amino acids long. Germline V gene sequence: CDR1 LNHNV, CDR2 YYDKDF (reference sequence). The CDR3 DNA reads TGTGCCACCAGCAGAGTCGACAGGGACTATGGCTACACCTTC. Translation: CATSRVDRDYGYTF.

V gene TRBV7-2 combines with J gene TRBJ2-5; a weak D match, TRBD1 (6 bases). Deletions cut 5 bases from V and 7 bases from J, with 11 bases between. The CDR3 consists of 12 residues. Germline CDR1 and CDR2: SGHTA and FQGNSA. The CDR3 DNA reads TGTGCCAGCAGCCATGGGGGCGGGACCCAGTACTTC. This codes for CASSHGGGTQYF.

The chain is built from TRBV15 and TRBJ2-5; 7 bases match TRBD2. The CDR3 length is 14 residues. After removal of 4 bases from V and 4 bases from J, the junction contained 6 bases not matched to a gene. Germline V gene lookup returns CDR1 LNHNV and CDR2 YYDKDF (reference sequence). CDR3 DNA: TGTGCCACCAGCATCGTGGGGGGGGGAGAGACCCAGTACTTC. Translated, it gives CATSIVGGGETQYF.

The gene calls are TRBV25-1 and TRBJ2-7; 8 bases are a match to TRBD2. The CDR3 covers 14 residues. The V segment lost 8 bases and the J segment 2 bases; nucleotides outside the gene matches: 8. The germline CDR1 and CDR2 sequences are MGHDK and SYGVNS. The CDR3 sequence: CASCPGTRPYEQYF. In DNA, the CDR3 is TGTGCCAGCTGTCCCGGGACTAGACCCTACGAGCAGTACTTC.

This chain connects TRBV5-1 to TRBJ1-5; D unresolved. Trimming left V 0 bases short and J 2 bases short, with 9 bases between. The length of the CDR3 is 15 residues. Germline V lookup: CDR1 SGHRS, CDR2 YFSETQ. The CDR3 DNA is TGCGCCAGCAGCTTGGCGGGGATGGGCAATCAGCCCCAGCATTTT. It translates to CASSLAGMGNQPQHF.

V gene TRBV9 combines with J gene TRBJ1-2; D gene unclear. Germline V lookup: CDR1 SGDLS, CDR2 YYNGEE. There are 15 residues in the CDR3. V was clipped by 0 bases and J by 4 bases, with 13 bases between them. In DNA form, the CDR3 reads TGTGCCAGCAGCGTAGAGAGGGAAGGGATCTATGGCTACACCTTC. Its translation: CASSVEREGIYGYTF. The complete variable domain, with remaining parts taken from reference TRBV9 and TRBJ1-2, reads DSGVTQTPKHLITATGQRVTLRCSPRSGDLSVYWYQQSLDQGLQFLIQYYNGEERAKGNILERFSAQQFPDLHSELNLSSLELGDSALYFCASSVEREGIYGYTFGSGTRLTVV.

This clone was detected only once. V gene TRBV9 combines with J gene TRBJ2-5; D is perhaps TRBD1 (5 bases). The CDR3 length is 14 residues. Germline V lookup: CDR1 SGDLS, CDR2 YYNGEE. Trimming took 1 base from V and 4 from J, leaving 11 bases between them. CDR3 residues: CASSVQGWVETQYF. DNA for the CDR3: TGTGCCAGCAGCGTACAGGGTTGGGTAGAGACCCAGTACTTC. The whole variable domain, filled in from reference TRBV9 and TRBJ2-5, reads DSGVTQTPKHLITATGQRVTLRCSPRSGDLSVYWYQQSLDQGLQFLIQYYNGEERAKGNILERFSAQQFPDLHSELNLSSLELGDSALYFCASSVQGWVETQYFGPGTRLLVL.

This sequence joins TRBV28 and TRBJ2-7; D is uncertain. The length of the CDR3 is 14 residues. Germline V CDR1 and CDR2: MDHEN, SYDVKM. The germline V and J ends were trimmed by 5 bases and 3 bases, with 14 bases remaining between them. CDR3 in amino acids: CASSPGSPDYEQYF. Here the CDR3 DNA reads TGTGCCAGCAGTCCCGGGTCCCCCGACTACGAGCAGTACTTC.

This clone was seen more than once but under ten times. The V call is TRBV4-2, the J call TRBJ1-4; TRBD1 aligns across 8 bases. V was pared by 0 bases and J by 8 bases, with 5 bases of the junction left unmatched. The CDR3 length is 15 residues. CDR1 is LGHNA and CDR2 is YNFKEQ in the germline V gene. The chain's CDR3 is CASSQEQGGWEKLFF. In DNA form, the CDR3 reads TGTGCCAGCAGCCAAGAACAGGGGGGATGGGAAAAACTGTTTTTT.

The rearrangement joins TRBV4-1 to TRBJ1-2; 12 bases align to TRBD1. J gave up 5 bases and V 3 bases, and 10 bases lay outside the gene matches. Germline CDR1 and CDR2: MGHRA and YSYEKL. This CDR3 has 17 residues. The CDR3 DNA follows: TGCGCCAGCAGCCACACATTCCGGGACAGGGGGCCGTATGGCTACACCTTC. Amino acid sequence: CASSHTFRDRGPYGYTF.

V usage is TRBV7-7 and J usage is TRBJ2-5; D unclear. CDR1 SSHAT and CDR2 FNYEAQ come from the germline V gene (reference sequence). The CDR3 extends over 15 amino acids. V dropped 1 base and J dropped 5 bases, with 14 bases sitting between them. This chain's CDR3 is CASSLGPTSGETQYF. In DNA, the CDR3 is TGTGCCAGCAGCTTAGGCCCGACGTCAGGCGAGACCCAGTACTTC.

This clone was detected once. The V and J genes are TRBV7-2 and TRBJ2-5; TRBD2 aligns across 8 bases. V was pared by 1 base and J by 2 bases, with 15 bases of the junction left unmatched. In germline, CDR1 is SGHTA, CDR2 FQGNSA. The CDR3 runs 19 residues. The CDR3 is CASSLERRLAGKGQETQYF. Written as DNA, the CDR3 is TGTGCCAGCAGCTTAGAGAGACGTCTAGCGGGTAAAGGGCAAGAGACCCAGTACTTC.